This TCR beta chain emerged from a study of neoadjuvant anti-PD-1 for oral cavity cancer. Study-wide context: Patients without progression got a fourth dose around day 43. Study-wide results and caveats: Larger post-treatment preexisting tumor clones tracked with greater tumor shrinkage.

V was pared by 1 base and J by 5 bases, with 5 bases between. Looked up from germline, CDR1 is SEHNR and CDR2 is FQNEAQ (reference sequence). The CDR3 runs to 12 residues. For this clone: Antigen: not known.

Measured with immunoSEQ multiplex PCR; TCRdb has only the in-frame clones, and not every one. The data contain tens of thousands of clones, roughly two fifths of them singletons. Time point noted: after neoadjuvant nivolumab, at surgical resection. These newly diagnosed stage II-IVA oral cavity squamous cell carcinoma patients had no prior systemic or radiation treatment. Cohort: HPV-negative, locally advanced oral cavity squamous cell carcinoma patients. The sample in question was tumor tissue, obtained after nivolumab (anti-PD-1) treatment. The gene calls are TRBV7-9 and TRBJ2-5; D is unresolved. The receptor comes from a person between 35 and 79 years old with oral cavity squamous cell carcinoma. The chain's CDR3 is CASSLDRETQYF. Written as DNA, the CDR3 is TGTGCCAGCAGCTTAGATCGCGAGACCCAGTACTTC.